This T cell receptor (beta chain) was captured by sequencing in a study of shared clonotypes between healthy human individuals. Across the whole study: Three plates were used per donor for CD4 naive, three for CD4 memory, two for CD8 naive and one for CD8 memory.

The germline CDR1 and CDR2 sequences are LNHNV and YYDKDF (reference sequence). With 0 bases clipped from V and 3 bases from J, the junction kept 6 bases outside the gene matches. This CDR3 region has 16 residues. Some clones are missing from TCRdb's copy, which holds only in-frame ones; the method was immunoSEQ multiplex PCR. The top ten clones hold approximately 0.13% of a sample with around 2.3 million clones, around 95% of them seen once. Source material: naive CD4+ T cells sorted from blood. The subset is: CD45RA+ positively selected. J is TRBJ1-2 and V is TRBV15; 8 nucleotides agree with TRBD1. The TCR was taken from a man aged 18-30 years in good health. This CDR3 reads CATSRDLAGGYYGYTF. CDR3 coding DNA: TGTGCCACCAGCAGAGATCTGGCAGGGGGCTACTATGGCTACACCTTC.